This T cell receptor beta chain was recovered during a study of metastatic and nonmetastatic thyroid tumors. Study as a whole: Malignant and benign thyroid patients had repertoires compared in peripheral blood and tumor or nodule tissue.

The CDR3 is made up of 14 amino acids. V was clipped by 5 bases and J by 9 bases; unmatched bases: 7. Germline-derived CDR1 and CDR2 are DFQATT and SNEGSKA (reference sequence). TCRdb re-called the PCR reads with MiXCR. The table records some 7,400 clones, 28% of them present only once. No treatment of any kind had been given to any patient before thyroid surgery. The sequenced material came from adjacent normal tissue. The V and J genes are TRBV20-1 and TRBJ2-1; TRBD2 aligns across 13 bases. This sequence originates from a male donor with papillary thyroid cancer or a benign thyroid nodule (not recorded which). Some clones in this sample may be carry-over from other donors' samples. In DNA form, the CDR3 reads TGCAGTGCTCTAAGACTAGCGGGAGGTGGTGAGCAGTTCTTC. This translates into CSALRLAGGGEQFF.